There are a few counts of the clone carrying this T cell receptor beta chain. The data stem from a study of blood T cell repertoires in COVID-19. Overall study: Spain, Italy and the United States supplied samples that represented acute and convalescent COVID-19. Nucleic acid was either cDNA or gDNA, and it came from T cells, B-cell-depleted T cells, or PBMCs.

Enrollment of patients from Seattle took place during active infection, with longitudinal follow-up. The CDR3 length is 17 residues. Germline trimming cut 2 bases from V and 10 bases from J; bases unmatched to any gene: 15. Germline CDR1 is SGHRS and CDR2 is YFSETQ. Source study methods: Reference gene primer amplification gave estimated nucleated cell counts. TCRdb's table, derived via immunoSEQ multiplex PCR, lists solely in-frame clones and lacks some. Clone size and V and J calls were adopted from that table, with D and trimming inferred from the DNA. The sample lists roughly 250,000 clones, 86% occurring once.

Sequenced sample: peripheral blood. The chain recombines TRBV5-1 with TRBJ2-1; 10 bases agree with TRBD2. The clonotype originates from a woman aged 25 to 39 with COVID-19, enrolled during active disease. Written as DNA, the CDR3 is TGCGCCAGCAGCTTTAACCAGCGGGGGGGCCGAGGAAAGGAGCAGTTCTTC. This codes for CASSFNQRGGRGKEQFF.